Below are 28 T cell receptor beta chains sequenced from a single sample in a study of regulatory T cells in long-lasting Graves disease. Researchers made TCR beta libraries by using iRepertoire HTBI primers and running Arm-PCR on CDR3 regions. TCRdb reprocessed the multiplex PCR reads with MiXCR, giving one entry per CDR3 protein. This sample carries about 470,000 distinct CDR3 sequences, roughly 21% of them seen once, and the ten largest clones take roughly 7%. Indicated time point: persistent/refractory GD, antithyroid drugs over 5 years with positive TRAb. From RNA extracted from PBMCs, the TCR library was made. Sequences were derived from peripheral blood mononuclear cells (PBMCs), sampled when the disease was refractory, from a patient treated with antithyroid drugs. Every receptor here comes from a female donor with Graves disease.

This clonotype appeared a few times. This chain joins TRBV30 and TRBJ1-2; 7 nucleotides line up with TRBD1. This CDR3 is built from 13 residues. With V trimmed by 5 bases and J by 3 bases, 6 bases remained unmatched. Per the germline V gene, CDR1 is GTSNPN and CDR2 is SVGIG (reference sequence). CDR3 DNA sequence: TGTGCCTGGTCAGGGGGTTTGGACTATGGCTACACCTTC. Translation: CAWSGGLDYGYTF.

The chain has TRBV7-2 and TRBJ2-7, with 8 bases lining up with TRBD1. The CDR3 sequence is 15 residues long. CDR1 and CDR2 from the germline V gene are SGHTA and FQGNSA. V lost 5 bases and J lost 2; bases outside the gene matches: 8. The CDR3 here is CASSLPPGQAYEQYF. DNA of the CDR3: TGTGCCAGCAGCCTGCCGCCGGGACAGGCCTACGAGCAGTACTTC. Drawing the rest from reference TRBV7-2 and TRBJ2-7, the complete variable domain is GAGVSQSPSNKVTEKGKDVELRCDPISGHTALYWYRQSLGQGLEFLIYFQGNSAPDKSGLPSDRFSAERTGGSVSTLTIQRTQQEDSAVYLCASSLPPGQAYEQYFGPGTRLTVT.

This chain joins TRBV6-1 and TRBJ2-3; 7 positions agree with TRBD1. Germline CDR1 is MNHNS and CDR2 is SASEGT. With 5 bases clipped from V and 2 bases from J, the junction kept 7 bases outside the gene matches. The CDR3 spans 15 residues. The CDR3 is CASSRRTGVTDTQYF. The CDR3, as DNA: TGTGCCAGCAGTCGCCGGACAGGCGTCACAGATACGCAGTATTTT.

The chain links TRBV24-1 to TRBJ1-2; 9 nucleotides agree with TRBD1. This CDR3 has 14 amino acids. Germline V lookup: CDR1 KGHDR, CDR2 SFDVKD. J was trimmed by 4 bases and V by 4 bases; bases with no gene match: 3. The CDR3, as DNA: TGTGCCACCAGTGACCCGGGACAGGGCTATGGCTACACCTTC. It is translated as CATSDPGQGYGYTF.

Worth noting for this clonotype: This sequence is one base from a far larger clone and is likely a read error. The chain carries TRBV7-2 and TRBJ2-5, with a weak D call TRBD2 (5 bases). V dropped 7 bases and J dropped 5 bases, with 14 bases sitting between them. Germline V gene lookup returns CDR1 SGHTA and CDR2 FQGNSA. CDR3 length: 13 amino acids. The CDR3 DNA sequence: TGTGCCAGCACGGCGAGGGCGCGGGAGACCCAGTACTTC. It is translated as CASTARARETQYF.

This clonotype was recorded many times. The chain employs TRBV7-3 and TRBJ2-2; 9 nucleotides align to TRBD1. The CDR3 spans 16 residues. Germline V gene sequence: CDR1 SGHTA, CDR2 FQGTGA. With 0 bases clipped from V and 8 bases from J, the junction kept 7 bases outside the gene matches. DNA of the CDR3: TGTGCCAGCAGCTTAACCGGGACAGGGCCACCGGGGGAGCTGTTTTTT. It is translated as CASSLTGTGPPGELFF.

The V and J genes are TRBV30 and TRBJ1-5, with 9 bases lining up with TRBD1. J gave up 4 bases and V 5 bases, and 6 bases lay outside the gene matches. The CDR3 has 14 residues. In germline, CDR1 is GTSNPN, CDR2 SVGIG (reference sequence). The CDR3 spells CAWEAGQGNQPQHF. In nucleotides, the CDR3 is TGTGCCTGGGAAGCGGGACAGGGAAATCAGCCCCAGCATTTT. The full variable domain, its missing parts supplied by reference TRBV30 and TRBJ1-5, is SQTIHQWPATLVQPVGSPLSLECTVEGTSNPNLYWYRQAAGRGLQLLFYSVGIGQISSEVPQNLSASRPQDRQFILSSKKLLLSDSGFYLCAWEAGQGNQPQHFGDGTRLSIL.

The gene calls are TRBV10-3 and TRBJ1-5, with 10 bases aligning to TRBD1. Germline assignment: CDR1 ENHRY and CDR2 SYGVKD. CDR3 size: 14 residues. J lost 5 bases, V lost 4 bases, and 2 bases had no gene match. The CDR3 is CAISAGQGDQPQHF. CDR3 bases: TGTGCCATCAGTGCTGGACAGGGGGATCAGCCCCAGCATTTT.

This clonotype was detected only a few times. The chain employs TRBV29-1 and TRBJ1-2; D perhaps matches TRBD1 (5 bases). The germline gives CDR1 SQVTM, CDR2 ANQGSEA. There are 11 residues in the CDR3. The V and J ends lost 7 bases and 5 bases respectively, with 11 bases between them. This CDR3 is CSGGDDYGYTF. In DNA, the CDR3 is TGCAGCGGAGGGGACGATTATGGCTACACCTTC.

This clonotype was seen just once. The chain uses TRBV5-1 and TRBJ1-4; 10 bases are shared with TRBD1. The V gene end was trimmed by 0 bases and the J gene end by 5 bases; junction bases not matched to a gene: 4. Germline V gene sequence: CDR1 SGHRS, CDR2 YFSETQ. The CDR3 is 16 residues long. This CDR3 is CASSLAPGQGNEKLFF. The CDR3 nucleotides read TGCGCCAGCAGCTTGGCCCCGGGACAGGGGAATGAAAAACTGTTTTTT.

This clonotype was detected many times. The chain couples TRBV5-6 to TRBJ1-5, with a tentative D call TRBD1 (6 bases). Germline-derived CDR1 and CDR2 are SGHDT and YYEEEE. Trimming pared 4 bases from V and 7 bases from J, leaving 15 bases between. There are 14 residues in the CDR3. Written as DNA, the CDR3 is TGTGCCAGCAGCAGGTCCTCCGGACAGCAGCCCCAGCATTTT. This encodes CASSRSSGQQPQHF.

This clonotype was seen only a few times. V gene TRBV6-2 or TRBV6-3 combines with J gene TRBJ1-1; D not resolved. The CDR3 covers 14 residues. With 6 bases removed from V and 3 bases from J, the gap between germline ends came to 14 bases. The germline V gene encodes CDR1 MNHEY and CDR2 SVGEGT. This CDR3 reads CASSTRSGDTEAFF. In DNA, the CDR3 is TGTGCCAGCAGCACCAGGAGCGGGGACACTGAAGCTTTCTTT.

The CDR3 region is CASKVAEYQETQYF. The CDR3 region has the DNA TGCGCCAGCAAGGTAGCGGAGTACCAAGAGACCCAGTACTTC. This chain connects TRBV5-1 to TRBJ2-5; D is perhaps TRBD2 (6 bases). Germline V CDR1 and CDR2: SGHRS, YFSETQ. Trimming took 6 bases from V and 0 from J, leaving 12 bases between them. The CDR3 loop spans 14 amino acids.

This clonotype showed up many times. The rearrangement links TRBV2 to TRBJ1-3; D remains ambiguous. Trimming stripped 8 bases from V and 0 bases from J, with 11 bases between. This CDR3 has 14 residues. The germline CDR1 and CDR2 sequences are SNHLY and FYNNEI. The CDR3 sequence is CASSGRYSGNTIYF. CDR3 coding DNA: TGTGCCAGCTCGGGCAGGTACTCTGGAAACACCATATATTTT. Full variable domain (remainder filled in from reference TRBV2 and TRBJ1-3): EPEVTQTPSHQVTQMGQEVILRCVPISNHLYFYWYRQILGQKVEFLVSFYNNEISEKSEIFDDQFSVERPDGSNFTLKIRSTKLEDSAMYFCASSGRYSGNTIYFGEGSWLTVV.

This clonotype was counted ten times or more. V usage is TRBV7-3 and J usage is TRBJ1-6, with D perhaps matching TRBD1 (5 bases). CDR1 is SGHTA, CDR2 FQGTGA, per germline. CDR3 length: 13 residues. Trimming shortened V by 5 bases and J by 9 bases, and 11 bases separated the two germline ends. The CDR3 nucleotides read TGTGCCAGCAGCCCTGGACATTTTTCACCCCTCCACTTT. Translated, it gives CASSPGHFSPLHF.

This chain connects TRBV10-3 to TRBJ1-2, with TRBD1 matching over 9 bases. The V gene end was trimmed by 4 bases and the J gene end by 4 bases; junction bases not matched to a gene: 4. CDR1 and CDR2 from the germline V gene are ENHRY and SYGVKD. This CDR3 has 14 residues. The CDR3 protein is CAISVGTGSYGYTF. The CDR3 DNA sequence: TGTGCCATCAGTGTCGGGACAGGGAGCTATGGCTACACCTTC.

V is TRBV24-1 and J is TRBJ2-1; 12 bases agree with TRBD1. The CDR3 loop spans 16 amino acids. Germline V gene lookup returns CDR1 KGHDR and CDR2 SFDVKD. V lost 2 bases and J lost 6; bases outside the gene matches: 4. CDR3 sequence reads: CATSDSGTGGINEQFF. In nucleotides, the CDR3 is TGTGCCACCAGTGATTCGGGGACAGGGGGCATCAATGAGCAGTTCTTC.

This clonotype appeared many times. The chain combines TRBV12-3 or TRBV12-4 with TRBJ1-1, with TRBD1 as a possible D gene (6 bases). The CDR3 has 14 residues. Trimming took off 1 base at V and 3 bases at J, with 9 bases between the two ends. The CDR3 here is CASSLGGAYTEAFF. CDR3 bases: TGTGCCAGCAGTTTAGGGGGGGCGTACACTGAAGCTTTCTTT.

This clonotype showed up many times. V and J are TRBV12-3 or TRBV12-4 and TRBJ2-2, with no clear D. Trimming cost V 3 bases and J 6 bases, with 8 bases left between them. The CDR3 loop spans 13 amino acids. This CDR3 is CASSFVRSGELFF. For the CDR3, the DNA is TGTGCCAGCAGTTTCGTCAGGTCCGGGGAGCTGTTTTTT.

The V and J genes are TRBV2 and TRBJ2-1; D is ambiguous. V was clipped by 6 bases and J by 0 bases, with 9 bases between them. CDR1 and CDR2 from the germline V gene are SNHLY and FYNNEI. CDR3 length: 14 residues. For the CDR3, the DNA is TGTGCCAGCAGATTGACTTCCTCCTACAATGAGCAGTTCTTC. Protein: CASRLTSSYNEQFF.

This clonotype has a count of ten or more. V usage is TRBV12-3 or TRBV12-4 and J usage is TRBJ1-1, with D unresolved. The CDR3 is 13 residues long. The V end was cut by 6 bases, the J end by 8 bases, with 16 bases between. The DNA of the CDR3 is TGTGCCAGCAGCCGAATCCCGGGAGTAGAAGCTTTCTTT. Translating gives CASSRIPGVEAFF.

This clonotype was picked up a small number of times. J is TRBJ1-4 and V is TRBV19, with D uncertain. Trimming pared 10 bases from V and 0 bases from J, leaving 9 bases between. Germline assignment: CDR1 LNHDA and CDR2 SQIVND (reference sequence). The CDR3 contains 13 residues. This CDR3 reads CATSQATNEKLFF. The CDR3 coding sequence is TGTGCCACTTCCCAAGCAACTAATGAAAAACTGTTTTTT.

This clonotype appeared a few times. A much larger clone sits a single nucleotide away, making a read error possible. The chain couples TRBV6-1 to TRBJ2-5, with 10 bases aligning to TRBD2. The CDR3 runs 15 residues. Looked up from germline, CDR1 is MNHNS and CDR2 is SASEGT. This CDR3 reads CASSQLAGREESQYF. CDR3 in DNA: TGTGCCAGCAGCCAACTAGCGGGGAGAGAAGAGTCCCAGTACTTC.

This rearrangement joins TRBV29-1 to TRBJ2-2; TRBD2 is a possible D gene (7 bases). V was shortened by 4 bases and J by 3 bases, with 12 bases between the two germline ends. In germline, CDR1 is SQVTM, CDR2 ANQGSEA. This CDR3 is 14 amino acids long. The CDR3 reads CSVGGGRDTGELFF. The CDR3 nucleotides are TGCAGCGTTGGGGGGGGGCGCGACACCGGGGAGCTGTTTTTT.

For the CDR3, the DNA is TGCAGCGTTTTGGACAGGGAGGACACTGAAGCTTTCTTT. As protein: CSVLDREDTEAFF. V and J are TRBV29-1 and TRBJ1-1; 8 bases are shared with TRBD1. Germline loops: CDR1 SQVTM, CDR2 ANQGSEA. The CDR3 is 13 residues long. Losses at the gene ends were 5 bases for V and 3 bases for J; bases not matched to a gene: 5.

This clonotype was counted a few times. The CDR3 loop reads CASSYAGEDIQYF. The CDR3 bases are TGTGCCAGCAGTTACGCGGGGGAGGACATTCAGTACTTC. The chain has TRBV6-2 or TRBV6-3 and TRBJ2-4; 7 nucleotides match TRBD2. Germline V lookup: CDR1 MNHEY, CDR2 SVGEGT. The CDR3 runs to 13 residues. The trim removed 2 bases at V and 8 bases at J, leaving 3 bases unmatched.

This chain joins TRBV7-2 and TRBJ1-5, with 8 bases identical to TRBD1. From germline, CDR1 is SGHTA and CDR2 FQGNSA. Trimming took 4 bases from V and 12 from J; bases not matched to a gene: 5. This CDR3 contains 12 residues. The CDR3 loop is CASSWGGQGQHF. The CDR3 DNA sequence: TGTGCCAGCAGCTGGGGCGGACAGGGCCAGCATTTT.

This chain uses TRBV19 with TRBJ2-2, with TRBD1 matching 7 bases. The CDR3 covers 18 residues. Germline lookup yields CDR1 LNHDA and CDR2 SQIVND (reference sequence). The junction had 17 bases not matched to a gene; V was cut back by 5 bases and J by 5 bases. CDR3 residues: CASSLHPGQVFGTGELFF. In nucleotides, the CDR3 is TGTGCCAGTAGTCTTCACCCAGGACAGGTTTTTGGAACCGGGGAGCTGTTTTTT.